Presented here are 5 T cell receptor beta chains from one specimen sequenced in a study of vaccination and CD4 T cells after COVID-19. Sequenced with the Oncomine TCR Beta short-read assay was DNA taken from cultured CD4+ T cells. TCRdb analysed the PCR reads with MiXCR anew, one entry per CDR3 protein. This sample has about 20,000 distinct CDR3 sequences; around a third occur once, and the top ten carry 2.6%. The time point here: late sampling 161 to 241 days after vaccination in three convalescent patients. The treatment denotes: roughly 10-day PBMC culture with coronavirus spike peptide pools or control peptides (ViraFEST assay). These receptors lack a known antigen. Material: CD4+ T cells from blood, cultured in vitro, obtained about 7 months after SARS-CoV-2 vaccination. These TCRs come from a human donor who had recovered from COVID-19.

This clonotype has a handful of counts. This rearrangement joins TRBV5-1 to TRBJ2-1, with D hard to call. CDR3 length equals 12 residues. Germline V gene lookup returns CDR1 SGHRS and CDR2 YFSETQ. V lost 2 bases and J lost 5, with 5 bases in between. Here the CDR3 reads CASSLGNNEQFF. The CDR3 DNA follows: TGCGCCAGCAGCTTAGGGAACAATGAGCAGTTCTTC. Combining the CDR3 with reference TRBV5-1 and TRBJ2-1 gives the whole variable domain KAGVTQTPRYLIKTRGQQVTLSCSPISGHRSVSWYQQTPGQGLQFLFEYFSETQRNKGNFPGRFSGRQFSNSRSEMNVSTLELGDSALYLCASSLGNNEQFFGPGTRLTVL.

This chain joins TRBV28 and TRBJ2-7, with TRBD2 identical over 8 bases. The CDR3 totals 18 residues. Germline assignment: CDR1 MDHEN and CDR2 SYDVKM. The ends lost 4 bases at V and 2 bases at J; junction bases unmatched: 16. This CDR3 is CASSSYGGAGATPYEQYF. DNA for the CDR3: TGTGCCAGCAGTTCCTACGGGGGGGCAGGGGCTACTCCCTACGAGCAGTACTTC.

The CDR3 reads CASSGGPDTQYF. The CDR3 coding sequence is TGTGCCAGTAGTGGTGGGCCAGATACGCAGTATTTT. The gene calls are TRBV19 and TRBJ2-3; no definite D call. CDR1 is LNHDA, CDR2 SQIVND, per germline (reference sequence). Trimming stripped 5 bases from V and 4 bases from J, with 7 bases between. This CDR3 is built from 12 residues.

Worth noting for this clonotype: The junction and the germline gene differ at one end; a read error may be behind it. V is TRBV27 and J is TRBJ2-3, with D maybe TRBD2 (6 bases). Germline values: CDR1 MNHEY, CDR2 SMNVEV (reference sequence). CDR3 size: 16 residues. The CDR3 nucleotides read TGTGTCAGCAGTCCACTGACCCCCCCGGGGGCAGATACGCAGTATTTT. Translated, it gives CVSSPLTPPGADTQYF.

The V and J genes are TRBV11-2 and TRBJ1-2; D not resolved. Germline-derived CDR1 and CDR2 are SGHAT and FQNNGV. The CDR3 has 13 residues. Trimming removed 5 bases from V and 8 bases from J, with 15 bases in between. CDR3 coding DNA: TGTGCCAGCAGCCCCCAAGGGTCTAGGGGCTACACCTTC. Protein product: CASSPQGSRGYTF. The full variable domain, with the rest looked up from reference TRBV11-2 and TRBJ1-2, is EAGVAQSPRYKIIEKRQSVAFWCNPISGHATLYWYQQILGQGPKLLIQFQNNGVVDDSQLPKDRFSAERLKGVDSTLKIQPAKLEDSAVYLCASSPQGSRGYTFGSGTRLTVV.